A selection of T cell receptor beta chains follows, all from one sample in a study of T cell repertoires in cytomegalovirus infection. One entry per CDR3 protein, called by TCRdb with MiXCR from the reads. The sample records roughly 920,000 distinct CDR3 sequences, around 31% being singletons. For these TCRs, the target antigens are not known. Source: cultured CD8+ T cells from PBMCs, taken from culture after CMV antigen stimulation. The receptors were sampled from a human donor in good health (CMV status not recorded). Some clones in this sample may be carry-over from other donors' samples. Both conserved end residues are part of each CDR3. D genes are given only for firm matches. Clone size is shown for a subset of rows, as once, few, many or a class of expanded clone.

TRBV10-3	TRBD2	TRBJ2-1	few	TGTGCCATCAGTGACCCCTCGAGACTAGCGGGACTTCGGGTTGAGCAGTTCTTC	CAISDPSRLAGLRVEQFF
TRBV12-3/TRBV12-4	-	TRBJ1-1	-	TGTGCCAGCAGTTTTCGGGCGCCCACTGAAGCTTTCTTT	CASSFRAPTEAFF
TRBV20-1	TRBD1	TRBJ1-1	-	TGCAGTGCTAGACATACAGGGGACACTGAAGCTTTCTTT	CSARHTGDTEAFF
TRBV25-1	-	TRBJ2-2	once	TGTGCCAGCAGTGATCCCGTACAGGGTTTGTTGGACACCGGGGAGCTGTTTTTT	CASSDPVQGLLDTGELFF
TRBV7-6	-	TRBJ2-2	-	TGTGCCAGCAGCTTAGATTTTAGGGGTGGAACCGGGGAGCTGTTTTTT	CASSLDFRGGTGELFF
TRBV7-3	TRBD2	TRBJ2-1	-	TGTGCCAACAGCTTTAACCCCGTTGGGGCTAGCGGGCATCTATACAATGAGCAGTTCTTC	CANSFNPVGASGHLYNEQFF
TRBV11-2	TRBD2	TRBJ2-3	few	TGTGCCAGCAGCTTAGGGACTAGCGGGGGTCCCACAGATACGCAGTATTTT	CASSLGTSGGPTDTQYF
TRBV3-1	TRBD2	TRBJ2-2	-	TGTGCCAGCAGCCAAGATCCAGGGTGGCGGACTAGCGTAGTACAGGAGCTGTTTTTT	CASSQDPGWRTSVVQELFF
TRBV14	-	TRBJ2-7	once	TGTGCCAGCAGCCAAGACGTAGCGGAGGGTTACGAGCAGTACTTC	CASSQDVAEGYEQYF
TRBV4-1	TRBD2	TRBJ2-5	once	TGCGCCCGCAGCCAAGGAGCGGGGGCCGGGGAGACCCAGTACTTC	CARSQGAGAGETQYF